Below, 31 T cell receptor beta chains from the same sample are listed, as sequenced in a study of human T cells and chemical hapten exposure. TCRdb recomputed calls from the RACE reads with MiXCR, one row per CDR3 protein. Among about 360,000 distinct CDR3 sequences listed, roughly 4.8% were seen once. The time point: patch test 1, 2 weeks after DPC sensitization. Specified treatment: therapeutic diphenylcyclopropenone sensitization with weekly scalp DPC. Sample: whole blood, taken in connection with sensitization to the hapten diphenylcyclopropenone (DPC). Receptors originate from a woman in her 50s with alopecia areata. Some clones in this sample may be carry-over from other donors' samples.

This clonotype was counted many times. This chain links TRBV6-2 or TRBV6-3 with TRBJ2-1, with D unclear. The V gene's germline CDR1 is MNHEY and CDR2 SVGEGT. The CDR3 length is 14 residues. Trimming stripped 2 bases from V and 5 bases from J, with 10 bases between. CDR3 bases: TGTGCCAGCAGTTACCGATTACCGGACAATGAGCAGTTCTTC. This gives the protein CASSYRLPDNEQFF.

The sample holds a few counts of this clonotype. Given a much more abundant clone one base away, this may be a read error. V gene TRBV12-3 or TRBV12-4 combines with J gene TRBJ2-1; TRBD2 might be the D (6 bases). The length of the CDR3 is 15 residues. Trimming shortened V by 8 bases and J by 3 bases, and 17 bases separated the two germline ends. The CDR3 region has the DNA TGTGCCAGCGGCCGGGACTTTCAAGTCTACAATGAGCAGTTCTTC. It translates to CASGRDFQVYNEQFF.

This clonotype has ten or more counts. This chain links TRBV5-5 with TRBJ1-4, with TRBD1 as a possible D gene (5 bases). Per the germline V gene, CDR1 is SGHKS and CDR2 is YYEKEE (reference sequence). V gave up 0 bases and J gave up 3 bases, with 9 bases separating them. CDR3 length: 15 amino acids. CDR3 nucleotides: TGTGCCAGCAGCTTGGCCGGGGGTCCTAATGAAAAACTGTTTTTT. Protein product: CASSLAGGPNEKLFF.

This clonotype was counted many times. The rearrangement uses TRBV6-2 or TRBV6-3 and TRBJ2-7; D might be TRBD1 (5 bases). This CDR3 spans 14 amino acids. Germline V gene sequence: CDR1 MNHEY, CDR2 SVGEGT. The ends were cut back, 2 bases at V and 3 bases at J, with 11 bases in the middle. CDR3 protein: CASSYGARGYEQYF. CDR3 DNA sequence: TGTGCCAGCAGTTACGGGGCCAGAGGCTACGAGCAGTACTTC.

This clonotype was counted ten times or more. This chain joins TRBV5-1 and TRBJ2-7; D unclear. Germline lookup yields CDR1 SGHRS and CDR2 YFSETQ. The CDR3 sequence is 16 residues long. V lost 0 bases to trimming and J lost 2 bases, with 15 bases between them. CDR3 sequence (DNA): TGCGCCAGCAGCTTGGAACCCCTCGACCGAGCCTACGAGCAGTACTTC. The encoded protein is CASSLEPLDRAYEQYF. The full variable domain, in which reference TRBV5-1 and TRBJ2-7 provide the parts outside the CDR3, is KAGVTQTPRYLIKTRGQQVTLSCSPISGHRSVSWYQQTPGQGLQFLFEYFSETQRNKGNFPGRFSGRQFSNSRSEMNVSTLELGDSALYLCASSLEPLDRAYEQYFGPGTRLTVT.

This clonotype has ten or more counts. The V gene is TRBV12-3 or TRBV12-4, the J gene TRBJ1-5, with 10 bases aligning to TRBD1. After removal of 5 bases from V and 6 bases from J, the junction contained 7 bases not matched to a gene. This CDR3 has 15 residues. As DNA, the CDR3 is TGTGCCAGCAGTATGGACAGGGGGAGGATTCAGCCCCAGCATTTT. Protein: CASSMDRGRIQPQHF.

This chain links TRBV27 with TRBJ1-2; D perhaps matches TRBD1 (6 bases). From germline, CDR1 is MNHEY and CDR2 SMNVEV (reference sequence). The CDR3 sequence is 14 residues long. Trimming shortened V by 4 bases and J by 2 bases, and 11 bases separated the two germline ends. The CDR3 reads CASSSRTENYGYTF. In DNA form, the CDR3 reads TGTGCCAGCAGTTCCCGGACAGAGAACTATGGCTACACCTTC.

This clonotype was picked up many times. The chain carries TRBV3-1 and TRBJ2-1; D perhaps matches TRBD2 (7 bases). The CDR3 covers 16 residues. The germline gives CDR1 LGHDT, CDR2 YNNKEL (reference sequence). Trimming shortened V by 4 bases and J by 5 bases, and 18 bases separated the two germline ends. CDR3 coding DNA: TGTGCCAGCAGCCCCCGGGGGGCGGGGGTGAACAATGAGCAGTTCTTC. Translating gives CASSPRGAGVNNEQFF.

Many counts were recorded for this clonotype. The V call is TRBV5-6, the J call TRBJ2-4, with a tentative D call TRBD2 (5 bases). Germline lookup yields CDR1 SGHDT and CDR2 YYEEEE. Trimming took off 0 bases at V and 0 bases at J, with 10 bases between the two ends. The CDR3 covers 16 residues. The CDR3 loop is CASSLAAGLAKNIQYF. The CDR3 DNA reads as TGTGCCAGCAGCTTGGCTGCGGGTCTAGCCAAAAACATTCAGTACTTC. The entire variable domain, with the rest obtained from reference TRBV5-6 and TRBJ2-4, is as follows: DAGVTQSPTHLIKTRGQQVTLRCSPKSGHDTVSWYQQALGQGPQFIFQYYEEEERQRGNFPDRFSGHQFPNYSSELNVNALLLGDSALYLCASSLAAGLAKNIQYFGAGTRLSVL.

This clonotype showed up many times. V usage is TRBV12-3 or TRBV12-4 and J usage is TRBJ2-3; the D is unclear. V was clipped by 1 base and J by 7 bases, with 6 bases between them. The CDR3 is 12 amino acids. The CDR3 sequence is CASSLGANTQYF. DNA of the CDR3: TGTGCCAGCAGTTTAGGAGCTAATACGCAGTATTTT.

This clonotype was seen at least ten times. The chain uses TRBV6-5 and TRBJ1-6; D ambiguous. CDR1 is MNHEY and CDR2 is SVGAGI in the germline V gene. The ends were cut back, 6 bases at V and 0 bases at J, with 12 bases in the middle. The CDR3 length is 16 residues. The DNA of the CDR3 is TGTGCCAGCAGACCGACACCCCGCTCCTATAATTCACCCCTCCACTTT. Translation gives CASRPTPRSYNSPLHF.

This clonotype was detected only a few times. The chain couples TRBV29-1 to TRBJ2-2, with D perhaps matching TRBD1 (5 bases). The germline V and J ends were trimmed by 6 bases and 6 bases, with 8 bases remaining between them. The germline V gene has CDR1 SQVTM and CDR2 ANQGSEA. This CDR3 spans 11 amino acids. CDR3 protein: CSVQGSGELFF. The CDR3 nucleotides are TGCAGCGTCCAGGGATCCGGGGAGCTGTTTTTT.

This clonotype occurred a few times. V is TRBV5-1 and J is TRBJ1-2; TRBD1 is a possible D gene (5 bases). Germline CDR1 is SGHRS and CDR2 is YFSETQ. The CDR3 is 12 residues long. V lost 3 bases, J lost 2 bases, and 5 bases lay in between. The CDR3 nucleotides read TGCGCCAGCAGCTGGGACAACTATGGCTACACCTTC. This encodes CASSWDNYGYTF.

At least ten counts were recorded for this clonotype. The chain recombines TRBV4-1 with TRBJ2-1; 10 bases are a match to TRBD2. J was trimmed by 6 bases and V by 4 bases; bases with no gene match: 6. Germline V gene sequence: CDR1 MGHRA, CDR2 YSYEKL. This CDR3 spans 15 amino acids. In nucleotides, the CDR3 is TGCGCCAGCAGCCCCTGGAGCGGGGGGGCCAATGAGCAGTTCTTC. As protein: CASSPWSGGANEQFF.

This chain connects TRBV7-9 to TRBJ2-5, with D maybe TRBD2 (5 bases). Trimming took 4 bases from V and 5 from J, leaving 17 bases between them. CDR3 size: 15 residues. Germline V gene data show CDR1 as SEHNR and CDR2 as FQNEAQ (reference sequence). The CDR3 bases are TGTGCCAGCAGCTCAAGCGAAAGAGGCGGGGAGACCCAGTACTTC. This codes for CASSSSERGGETQYF.

This clonotype was counted ten times or more. V and J are TRBV6-5 and TRBJ2-7; TRBD2 matches 11 bases. V trimming: 3 bases; J trimming: 7 bases; junction bases outside the gene matches: 8. The CDR3 has 15 amino acids. Germline V gene lookup returns CDR1 MNHEY and CDR2 SVGAGI. This CDR3 reads CASSYSTSGRGEQYF. Here the CDR3 DNA reads TGTGCCAGCAGTTATTCCACTAGCGGGAGAGGGGAGCAGTACTTC.

This clonotype was picked up a small number of times. The gene calls are TRBV20-1 and TRBJ2-7, with 7 bases that match TRBD2. This CDR3 spans 12 amino acids. Germline values: CDR1 DFQATT, CDR2 SNEGSKA (reference sequence). After removal of 3 bases from V and 3 bases from J, the junction contained 2 bases not matched to a gene. CDR3 coding DNA: TGCAGTGCTAGGGGAGGGAGCTACGAGCAGTACTTC. Encoded protein: CSARGGSYEQYF.

This clonotype was observed at least ten times. The rearrangement links TRBV21-1 to TRBJ2-3; TRBD2 is taken as the D call from the table, unchecked against the DNA. TRBV21-1 is a listed pseudogene. The CDR3 is 15 amino acids. The CDR3 sequence is CASRETSGSTDTQYF. CDR3 in DNA: TGTGCCAGCAGGGAGACTAGCGGGAGCACAGATACGCAGTATTTT.

This clonotype was found many times. CDR3 sequence: CASRPGQNNSPLHF. CDR3 bases: TGTGCCAGCAGACCCGGACAGAATAATTCACCCCTCCACTTT. This chain connects TRBV12-3 or TRBV12-4 to TRBJ1-6, with a possible D match to TRBD1 (6 bases). CDR3 length: 14 amino acids. Deletions cut 6 bases from V and 5 bases from J, with 11 bases between.

This clonotype came up many times. The chain carries TRBV15 and TRBJ2-4; D is uncertain. The length of the CDR3 is 12 residues. V dropped 0 bases and J dropped 10 bases, with 7 bases sitting between them. Germline assignment: CDR1 LNHNV and CDR2 YYDKDF (reference sequence). As DNA, the CDR3 is TGTGCCACCAGCAGAGATCTACGGATTCAGTACTTC. Its protein is CATSRDLRIQYF.

This clonotype was detected only a few times. V is TRBV6-5 and J is TRBJ1-1; TRBD1 aligns across 10 bases. Germline V lookup: CDR1 MNHEY, CDR2 SVGAGI. The V gene end was trimmed by 4 bases and the J gene end by 5 bases; junction bases not matched to a gene: 7. The CDR3 covers 15 residues. CDR3: CASSSRTGGRTEAFF. Here the CDR3 DNA reads TGTGCCAGCAGTTCTAGGACAGGGGGTAGGACTGAAGCTTTCTTT.

Ten or more counts support this clonotype. One end of the junction does not line up with germline, which may come from a read error. The chain joins TRBV11-2 to TRBJ2-7; D remains ambiguous. Germline lookup yields CDR1 SGHAT and CDR2 FQNNGV. This CDR3 spans 12 amino acids. For the CDR3, the DNA is TGTGCCAGCAGCTTCGGGCCAACCCCAAGGGACTTC. Its translation is CASSFGPTPRDF.

The rearrangement joins TRBV20-1 to TRBJ1-5, with D perhaps TRBD1 (6 bases). CDR1 and CDR2 (germline): DFQATT, SNEGSKA (reference sequence). V was cut by 6 bases and J by 4 bases, with 19 bases left in between. The length of the CDR3 is 15 residues. CDR3 bases: TGCAGTGCACCTGATACAGGGCTTCTAAATCAGCCCCAGCATTTT. Its protein product is CSAPDTGLLNQPQHF.

About this clonotype itself: This may be a read error, as it is one base from a much larger clone. The chain has TRBV7-2 and TRBJ1-4; the match to TRBD1 covers 7 bases. CDR3 size: 14 residues. The germline gives CDR1 SGHTA, CDR2 FQGNSA. The CDR3: CASSRGGSKEKLFF. CDR3 coding DNA: TGTGCCAGCAGCCGAGGGGGCTCTAAGGAAAAACTGTTTTTT.

The rearrangement links TRBV12-3 or TRBV12-4 to TRBJ2-7, with D possibly TRBD1 on 5 matching bases. CDR3 length equals 13 residues. V lost 4 bases and J lost 6, with 13 bases in between. The CDR3 DNA sequence: TGTGCCAGCAGTTCCCTCCAGGGTGGCGAGCAGTACTTC. Translated, it gives CASSSLQGGEQYF.

This clonotype has a count of ten or more. The gene calls are TRBV6-1 and TRBJ2-7; no reliable D call. The CDR3 runs to 13 residues. Trimming took 7 bases from V and 3 from J, leaving 13 bases between them. Germline lookup yields CDR1 MNHNS and CDR2 SASEGT. CDR3 nucleotide sequence: TGTGCCAGCACTAGGACGGTACTCTACGAGCAGTACTTC. Protein: CASTRTVLYEQYF.

There are many counts of this clonotype. The gene calls are TRBV20-1 and TRBJ2-3; D call uncertain. V lost 0 bases, J lost 4 bases, and 5 bases lay in between. Germline V gene data show CDR1 as DFQATT and CDR2 as SNEGSKA (reference sequence). The CDR3 is 12 residues long. The CDR3 DNA follows: TGCAGTGCTAGAGATCTTCCAGATACGCAGTATTTT. Its translation is CSARDLPDTQYF.

The chain joins TRBV2 to TRBJ2-3; 7 positions agree with TRBD2. The V segment lost 5 bases and the J segment 2 bases; nucleotides outside the gene matches: 7. CDR3 length: 15 amino acids. CDR1 is SNHLY, CDR2 FYNNEI, per germline. DNA of the CDR3: TGTGCCAGCAGTCTCAGCGGGACCTTCACAGATACGCAGTATTTT. Translating gives CASSLSGTFTDTQYF. Full variable domain (rest looked up from reference TRBV2 and TRBJ2-3): EPEVTQTPSHQVTQMGQEVILRCVPISNHLYFYWYRQILGQKVEFLVSFYNNEISEKSEIFDDQFSVERPDGSNFTLKIRSTKLEDSAMYFCASSLSGTFTDTQYFGPGTRLTVL.

In its sample, this clonotype was seen many times. The chain links TRBV29-1 to TRBJ1-2; D call uncertain. V lost 0 bases to trimming and J lost 5 bases, with 4 bases between them. There are 11 residues in the CDR3. CDR1 is SQVTM and CDR2 is ANQGSEA in the germline V gene. The CDR3 nucleotides are TGCAGCGTTGAAGAGGGGTATGGCTACACCTTC. Protein sequence: CSVEEGYGYTF.

This clonotype was counted at least ten times. The V gene is TRBV28, the J gene TRBJ1-2; 9 positions agree with TRBD1. Germline V gives CDR1 MDHEN, CDR2 SYDVKM. Germline trimming cut 4 bases from V and 4 bases from J; bases unmatched to any gene: 1. This CDR3 is built from 13 residues. The CDR3 spells CASSSGQGYGYTF. CDR3 DNA: TGTGCCAGCAGTTCGGGACAGGGCTATGGCTACACCTTC.

J is TRBJ1-1 and V is TRBV7-9; the D gene is possibly TRBD1 (5 bases). CDR1 is SEHNR, CDR2 FQNEAQ, per germline (reference sequence). CDR3 length: 13 amino acids. Trimming stripped 5 bases from V and 8 bases from J, with 15 bases between. CDR3 sequence reads: CASSEGDGPEAFF. The CDR3 DNA reads TGTGCCAGCAGCGAAGGGGACGGACCCGAAGCTTTCTTT.